This TCR beta chain was recovered during a study of cytomegalovirus exposure and HLA in healthy donors (dated by TCRdb to the late 2010s). Concerning the study at large: According to an earlier analysis of a few hundred of the donors, 150 million to 200 million T cells yielded over 90 million unique TCR beta sequences and about 280 Gb of sequence data. An early release that covered around 590 HLA-typed donors contained approximately 300 gigabases of sequencing data and around 85 million unique TCR sequences. Of the 398 genotyped donors, about 80% fell in the genetic ancestry cluster associated with self-reported Caucasian donors. The study was designed to test whether signatures of past pathogen exposure could be identified by cataloging public T cell receptors. The study profiled the T cell repertoires of about 720 subjects by immunosequencing and related them to cytomegalovirus serostatus. Along with the approximately 670-subject first cohort, a separate validation cohort of over 90 different subjects was used. The study combined high-throughput TCR immunosequencing, statistical association of individual TCRs with disease status, and machine learning to predict cytomegalovirus infection status. A later analysis re-examined previously published TCR beta repertoires from around 670 donors and added high-resolution HLA genotyping to investigate patterns of TCR occurrence. In the later analysis, no new phenotypic data were used to find candidate immune exposures; instead, reliance was placed on TCR beta sequences and their occurrence across donors. In an earlier analysis of 587 of the donors, high-throughput TCR beta sequencing was used to judge whether each TCR beta V gene segment behaved as functional or pseudogenic. Donor age, sex, ethnicity and CMV serostatus were compiled together with the repertoire data. A later genetic analysis took genome-wide SNP genotypes for about three fifths of the 666 donors and used that subset as a discovery cohort. Every discovery cohort repertoire had been produced on one sequencing platform. Both class I and class II loci were covered by HLA typing, at four-digit resolution. The number of typed donors differed by locus: about 620-640 for A, B, C, DRB1 and DQB1; 500 to 550 for DQA1; approximately 610 for DPA1; and 450 to 480 for DPB1. About five DR-DQ haplotypes were treated as single units for association and clustering because of strong linkage in the cohort. On average, around 240,000 unique TCR beta nucleotide sequences were sequenced per donor among more than 350 genotyped donors of the cohort, with roughly 18% of those sequences being non-productive.

The germline V gene encodes CDR1 MDHEN and CDR2 SYDVKM. V and J are trimmed by 4 bases and 1 base, and the gene matches miss 11 bases of the junction. CDR3 length: 17 amino acids, cysteine to phenylalanine. Only the CDR3 DNA stays, 51 bases, in frame from base 1. Broad study findings and their caveats: Assigning TCR associations to individual alleles was difficult when HLA alleles, especially DR and DQ, strongly co-occurred. CMV serostatus was the only immune exposure information available for the cohort. The 87-base-pair reads could not distinguish some IMGT-functional V segments, including TRBV6-2 and TRBV6-3, so those segments were excluded. In a later analysis, most CMV-associated TCR beta chains were found to appear HLA-restricted, with HLA associations seemingly driven largely by CMV exposure. In a later analysis, HLA-associated TCR beta chains showed more clonal expansion and lower generation probabilities than non-associated chains that were equally common. Linkage disequilibrium might explain the correlated functional status among segregating V segments, but an unknown experimental factor could not be ruled out. Several of the top co-occurrence clusters appeared to be linked to parvovirus B19, influenza, CMV and Epstein-Barr virus, according to a later analysis. Compared with the approximately 600-donor mean, donors in an Asian-associated ancestry cluster had fewer N-insertions in productive TCRs, according to a later genetic analysis. Cytomegalovirus status was reported to be diagnosed by the classifier with high specificity and sensitivity in both the original and validation cohorts. In a later genetic analysis, a missense DCLRE1C variant was associated with V-gene and J-gene trimming of TCR beta chains, and the association was replicated in an independent cohort. An earlier analysis of around 500 of the donors showed that most TCR beta V segments appeared in productive rearrangements either about 87% or about 30% of the time, which broadly matched IMGT annotations. A later analysis associated 16,951 TCR beta sequences with specific HLA alleles at a false discovery rate of 0.05. In vitro tests confirmed that a few of the cytomegalovirus-associated TCR beta chains recognize cytomegalovirus antigens. According to the authors, the approach could potentially be generalized to other disease states and immunological phenotypes. Across donors, most TCR sequences were observed very rarely, whereas some public TCRs were present in many individuals. The study gave a list of 150 to 200 TCR beta chains associated with cytomegalovirus. About 15 rarely observed V segments, including chromosome 9 orphons, were excluded from the earlier analysis of about 610 of the donors because counts were too low. A cluster of highly shared sequence variants was judged likely to represent a technical artifact of the sequencing pipeline. In a later analysis, the rate of TCR association differed among HLA loci, with DRB1 alleles having the most associated TCRs and HLA-C alleles having the fewest. HLA typing was unavailable for some donors at each locus, so association tests used only the typed subset. Only TCR beta chains were sequenced in this cohort, and the absence of alpha or paired-chain data limited detectable features. Presence/absence analyses assumed roughly uniform sequencing depth across donors, an assumption that may not hold. A further reported finding was that TCR beta sequences accurately predicted the HLA-A and HLA-B alleles for most subjects in the first cohort.

The cohort consisted of 600 or so healthy bone marrow donors. At the time of sampling, all cohort members were nominally healthy, though unrecorded immune exposures were likely present. The donor was CMV seronegative and belonged to the group of approximately 320 seronegative cohort members. A peripheral blood sample was collected from each donor, and TCR beta sequencing was performed on peripheral blood mononuclear cells. Genomic DNA extraction from the blood cell samples was performed with the Qiagen DNeasy Blood Extraction Kit. On this clone itself: Its antigen remains undetermined. No base qualities exist here, and no much larger clone lies one base off it.

Preparation of the library involved the immunoSEQ multiplex PCR assay. For the multiplex PCR, a mixture combining 60 forward primers for TCR Vbeta segments and 13 reverse primers for TCR Jbeta segments was used. Amplification of the CDR3 region of rearranged TCR beta genes was performed with a multiplex PCR assay on genomic DNA. The Illumina HiSeq System was used to sequence the amplified TCR beta libraries as 87-base-pair reads. The authors' pipeline ran thus. A later analysis tallied around 82 million unique TCR beta chains across the 640 or so repertoires, and approximately 12 million of those chains were shared by two or more donors. Raw reads were error-corrected and collapsed into unique sequences with a nearest-neighbor algorithm that merged closely related sequences to remove PCR and sequencing errors. Alignment of CDR3 sequences to IMGT reference sequences was used to assign V, D and J gene segments. For a sequence to be retained, at least a six-nucleotide match to both a V gene segment and a J gene segment was required. Rearrangements were classified as productive when the CDR3 lacked stop codons and remained in frame with V and J, and all other rearrangements were classified as non-productive. Following IMGT convention, CDR3 was defined as the stretch from the second conserved V-encoded cysteine to the conserved J-encoded phenylalanine. The earlier analysis of about 610 of the donors excluded sequences that lacked an unambiguous match to a single V gene segment. In an earlier analysis of roughly 600 of the donors, a V segment was called functional when productive rearrangements were above 56.7%, and segregating when the standard deviation between donors exceeded 5%. A statistical classification framework was developed to diagnose cytomegalovirus status using the catalog of TCR beta chain sequences. In a later analysis, TCR nucleotide sequences were compared against IMGT/GENE-DB human TR gene sequences so that V and J genes could be assigned. The TCRdist pipeline was used in a later analysis to assign CDR3 sequences and most-parsimonious VDJ recombination scenarios. In a later analysis, every TCR beta chain was defined by the combination of its CDR3 amino acid sequence and its V-gene family, and reads without a unique V-gene family were dropped. As a way to deal with suspected cross-contamination and a sequencing artifact, a later analysis dropped hundreds of nucleotide sequences that were highly shared and had low generation probability. In a later analysis, a clonal expansion index was calculated for each public chain from normalized within-repertoire ranks of inferred template counts. In a later analysis, generation probabilities were computed with a VDJ recombination model fitted to out-of-frame rearrangements, and the resulting probabilities were checked against IGoR. A later analysis scored TCR-TCR, TCR-HLA and TCR-CMV co-occurrence with hypergeometric tests, applying a repertoire-size bias correction to TCR pairs. To estimate false discovery rates, a later analysis permuted the HLA or CMV assignments 20 times. A later analysis grouped co-occurring TCRs with DBSCAN, adding TCRdist sequence similarity when clustering within HLA-allele-positive subsets. Co-occurrence clustering excluded repertoires with fewer than 30,000 or more than 120,000 public chains, plus five with anomalous nucleotide sharing. The table was pulled from immuneACCESS by TCRdb, which kept in-frame rearrangements only. Such tables lose some clones; where checked, under half of the loss comes from unresolved V genes, and the rest has no known cause. V, J and clone size derive from that table, while D and trimming were established from the DNA sequence. Here the sample has roughly 130,000 clones; approximately 80% occur a single time. 1% of the sample belongs to the ten largest clones.

This clonotype was obtained from a man aged 35 to 55 in good health and CMV-seronegative. The V and J genes are TRBV28 and TRBJ2-7; TRBD2 agrees with 9 junctional bases. What was sequenced was PBMCs. The CDR3 protein sequence reads: CASSSYGGGVASYEQYF. The DNA reads TGTGCCAGCAGTTCCTATGGCGGGGGGGTTGCGTCCTACGAGCAGTACTTC.